This section outlines one T cell receptor (beta chain) sequence together with its context. The CDR3 consists of 16 residues. V was pared by 3 bases and J by 2 bases, with 15 bases between. Germline loops: CDR1 LGHDT, CDR2 YNNKEL (reference sequence). The data were taken from a study of CD8 T cells in Susac syndrome. Random hexamers were used to reverse transcribe an amount of about 0.45 to 1 ug RNA. TCRdb passed the immunoSEQ multiplex PCR reads through MiXCR, listing each CDR3 protein once. The profile shows some 190,000 distinct CDR3 sequences, approximately 94% of them singletons. TCR beta sequencing was performed on blood CD8+ and CD4+ T cells.

The clonotype was recovered from a human donor in good health. The material sequenced was CD4+ T cells from PBMCs. The J gene is TRBJ2-3, the V gene TRBV3-1; D not resolved. CDR3 residues: CASSQVTSSYTDTQYF. The CDR3 bases are TGTGCCAGCAGCCAGGTAACCTCCTCCTACACAGATACGCAGTATTTT.